This T cell receptor (beta chain) was captured by sequencing in a study of monozygotic twins with inflammatory bowel disease (dated by TCRdb to the late 2010s). Regarding the research as a whole: A total of roughly 28 monozygotic twin pairs were included in the full study, comprising nine German pairs (four IBD-concordant, five IBD-discordant) and 19 IBD-discordant Danish pairs. The search for disease-associated traits relied mainly on comparing, within discordant pairs, IBD patients with their genetically identical healthy co-twins. Each individual had, on average, about 151 000 unique TCRalpha sequences and 181 000 unique TCRbeta sequences available for analysis. Study-level results and caveats: Repertoire similarity did not differ between concordant and discordant twins, which could be due to limited statistical power. TCRbeta repertoire diversity, by inverse Simpson index, was decreased in IBD patients compared with their healthy co-twins. No single strong signal or clonotype linked to IBD turned up in the results, so the idea that one exists was not supported. Because patients were on differing immunosuppressive treatments, the repertoires may have picked up extra background noise and inter-individual variability. Different T cell subtypes could not be distinguished in the analysis. Fewer clonotypes were shared with other individuals by IBD patients than by healthy twins, most markedly in patients showing signs of disease activity.

The germline V gene supplies CDR1 SGHAT and CDR2 FQNNGV. The CDR3 spans 15 residues, from the cysteine through the phenylalanine. DNA is not on record. Of note for this clonotype: Its antigen is not yet known.

Library preparation was by 5' RACE. The input for every TCR library was 3500 ng of total RNA. For each sample, cDNA synthesis with SMARTScribe reverse transcriptase was split into eight separate reactions. During cDNA synthesis, template switching introduced unique molecular identifiers that contained a 6-nucleotide sample barcode. Two nested PCRs of roughly 16 and 10 cycles amplified the TCRalpha and TCRbeta cDNA, and bead purification followed each PCR. Before amplification, the cDNA was both treated with uracil DNA-glycosylase and purified with the QIAquick PCR purification kit. In the second PCR, Illumina TruSeq-compatible adapters and sample-specific barcodes were added. Library quality and concentration were checked on TapeStation and Qubit, and libraries were pooled at around 5.3 ng each. Sequencing of pooled libraries was carried out on an Illumina HiSeq2500 single-index Rapid Run using 2 x 100 bp reads and custom sequencing primers. The authors' analysis ran thus. PCR and sequencing errors were corrected by UMI-based consensus assembly using MiGEC version 1.2.6. MiXCR version 2.1.1 was used to carry out V(D)J alignment, clonotype assembly and CDR3 extraction. To normalise gene usage, clonotype sharing and MAIT/NKT TCR abundance, the top 1000, 10 000 and 20 000 clonotypes in each sample were analysed. After downsampling to 27 000 UMIs, diversity was calculated as the inverse Simpson index using the vegan R package. Paired Mann-Whitney U tests were applied to discordant twin pairs, and Benjamini-Hochberg correction was used for multiple testing. Based on TCRdb reprocessing of the reads, there is one entry per CDR3 protein sequence, and DNA is missing. It is TCRdb's table, rather than the study itself, that gives the V and J calls and clone size. The table held for this sample gives about 300,000 distinct CDR3 sequences. The ten largest clones add up to 5.6% of the sample.

From each donor, a roughly 2.3 ml peripheral blood sample was collected into PAXgene tubes and stored at -80 degrees C. Without T cell sorting, total RNA was isolated from whole blood using the PAXgene blood miRNA kit on an automated QIAcube. Peripheral blood from monozygotic twin pairs, either concordant or discordant for inflammatory bowel disease, underwent deep TCRalpha and TCRbeta repertoire profiling that used unique molecular barcoding. Smoking habits were recorded for all twin pairs, and individuals were classified as current, former or never smokers. Sequenced input: blood. The V and J segments used are TRBV11-2 and TRBJ2-1; without DNA, the TCRdb call of TRBD2 cannot be checked. The TCR sequence derives from a human donor with ulcerative colitis or Crohn's disease, or a healthy co-twin of an affected twin (not recorded which). The CDR3 protein sequence reads: CASSLVKGTLNEQFF.